These T cell receptor beta chains were read from a single sample in a study of blood T cell repertoires in COVID-19. Clones were read by immunoSEQ multiplex PCR, and TCRdb kept only the in-frame ones, dropping some. The sample has more than 200,000 clones; 70% to 90% are singletons. Material: PBMCs or T cells enriched from blood (not recorded which). The receptors were sampled from a man between 25 and 39 years old who had recovered from COVID-19. Each CDR3 is given with its conserved first and last residue. The D gene is left open where the match is weak.

>14|TRBD2|TRBV7-2|TRBJ2-1
CASSLEGLVSEQFF
>15|NA|TRBV9|TRBJ1-6
CASTYGGSYNSPLHF
>15|NA|TRBV24-1|TRBJ1-4
CATSDSTGLREKLFF
>14|NA|TRBV27|TRBJ1-6
CASSLSWQNSPLHF
>16|TRBD1|TRBV14|TRBJ1-1
CASSPIGQGMVGEAFF
>16|NA|TRBV6-2/TRBV6-3|TRBJ1-5
CASSYRSVYSNQPQHF
>18|NA|TRBV11-2|TRBJ2-7
CASSKSIGGTYYSYEQYF
>15|NA|TRBV29-1|TRBJ2-1
CSVEPTPTSYNEQFF
>17|NA|TRBV5-3|TRBJ2-4
CARSWTRVVGGKNIQYF
>19|TRBD1|TRBV4-3|TRBJ1-3
CASSQDPSTGDGTGNTIYF
>16|NA|TRBV30|TRBJ2-2
CAWSVTSGLATGELFF
>14|TRBD1|TRBV6-5|TRBJ2-7
CASSPGQGAYEQYF
>14|TRBD1|TRBV19|TRBJ2-5
CASRGQGAQETQYF
>14|TRBD2|TRBV7-8|TRBJ2-7
CASKVGGSSYEQYF
>14|NA|TRBV10-1|TRBJ1-1
CASSPGSPTAEAFF